This TCR beta chain originates from a study of shared clonotypes between healthy human individuals. The study, taken as a whole, reports: It was anticipated that sequencing depth would influence how many clonotypes donors shared.

Recent acute infections and vaccinations were absent in the healthy HIV-negative adult donors. The table came from immunoSEQ multiplex PCR; TCRdb's copy has only in-frame clones and leaves some out. The sample consists of about 600,000 clones, roughly 79% of them appearing once. The CDR3 sequence is 12 residues long. The germline V gene has CDR1 MNHNY and CDR2 SVGAGI (reference sequence). V was clipped by 5 bases and J by 15 bases; unmatched bases: 9. This clone has more than one count but fewer than ten. Its antigen is not known. This TCR came from a woman aged 40 to 49 in good health. Some clones in this sample may be carry-over from other donors' samples. The sample taken for sequencing was PBMCs. V usage is TRBV6-6 and J usage is TRBJ2-4; 8 nucleotides align to TRBD1. The CDR3, as DNA: TGTGCCAGCAGTCACCAGGGGGCCCCGATGTACTTC. Amino acids: CASSHQGAPMYF.